Following are 23 T cell receptor beta chains from one sample sequenced in a study of blood T cell repertoires in COVID-19. Using immunoSEQ multiplex PCR, the repertoire was profiled, and TCRdb retains in-frame clones only, with some absent. The sample has roughly 10,000 clones, roughly four fifths seen once. Sequencing was carried out using peripheral blood. These receptors all come from a human donor in a cohort sampled during active COVID-19.

This clone was counted a single time. V usage is TRBV27 and J usage is TRBJ2-5, with D possibly TRBD2 on 8 matching bases. Germline V gene data show CDR1 as MNHEY and CDR2 as SMNVEV (reference sequence). CDR3 length equals 15 residues. V was pared by 6 bases and J by 9 bases, with 23 bases between. CDR3 loop: CASRGGGGPWVAQYF. The CDR3, as DNA: TGTGCCAGCAGAGGGGGCGGGGGGCCCTGGGTGGCCCAGTACTTC.

The chain uses TRBV19 and TRBJ1-6; D not resolved. V lost 3 bases and J 5 bases, leaving 5 bases between the germline ends. CDR1 and CDR2 from the germline V gene are LNHDA and SQIVND (reference sequence). The CDR3 covers 13 residues. The CDR3 reads CASSISDNSPLHF. In nucleotides, the CDR3 is TGTGCCAGTAGTATCAGCGATAATTCACCCCTCCACTTT.

The chain couples TRBV5-1 to TRBJ1-2, with 8 bases identical to TRBD1. Germline CDR1 SGHRS, CDR2 YFSETQ. The CDR3 is 13 amino acids. Trimming removed 4 bases from V and 8 bases from J; junction bases left unmatched: 7. This chain's CDR3 is CASSPQGVQGYTF. DNA for the CDR3: TGCGCCAGCAGCCCACAGGGGGTCCAGGGCTACACCTTC.

There are a few counts of this clone. The chain links TRBV5-1 to TRBJ2-7; 10 positions agree with TRBD1. Germline CDR1 and CDR2: SGHRS and YFSETQ. V lost 0 bases to trimming and J lost 5 bases; unmatched junction nucleotides: 5. This CDR3 is built from 15 residues. In DNA form, the CDR3 reads TGCGCCAGCAGCTTGGACGGGACAGGGGAGGACGAGCAGTACTTC. This translates into CASSLDGTGEDEQYF.

CDR3 loop: CASRPLGTGTSPLHF. CDR3 nucleotides: TGTGCCAGCAGGCCCTTGGGGACAGGTACTTCACCCCTCCACTTT. The chain combines TRBV27 with TRBJ1-6; 8 bases agree with TRBD1. V gave up 6 bases and J gave up 9 bases; unmatched junction bases: 10. This CDR3 has 15 amino acids. Per germline, CDR1 MNHEY and CDR2 SMNVEV (reference sequence).

This clone was found once. The gene calls are TRBV2 and TRBJ1-3, with D unresolved. Trimming stripped 4 bases from V and 0 bases from J, with 13 bases between. The germline CDR1 and CDR2 sequences are SNHLY and FYNNEI. This CDR3 contains 16 residues. The CDR3 sequence is CASSVNSPSSGNTIYF. In DNA form, the CDR3 reads TGTGCCAGCAGTGTAAACAGCCCAAGCTCTGGAAACACCATATATTTT.

The chain recombines TRBV11-2 with TRBJ2-7; no reliable D call. The CDR3 runs to 11 residues. V was shortened by 4 bases and J by 4 bases, with 5 bases between the two germline ends. Germline-derived CDR1 and CDR2 are SGHAT and FQNNGV. The CDR3 sequence is CASSSFYEQYF. The CDR3 coding sequence is TGTGCCAGCAGCTCCTTTTACGAGCAGTACTTC.

The rearrangement joins TRBV6-1 to TRBJ2-1; 8 positions agree with TRBD1. Germline trimming cut 3 bases from V and 15 bases from J; bases unmatched to any gene: 10. The CDR3 loop spans 13 amino acids. Germline-derived CDR1 and CDR2 are MNHNS and SASEGT. The CDR3 DNA reads as TGTGCCAGCAGTGACACCCCGGACAGGGATCCGTTCTTC. It yields the protein CASSDTPDRDPFF.

This sequence joins TRBV5-8 and TRBJ2-7; D is perhaps TRBD1 (6 bases). CDR3 length: 13 residues. Germline assignment: CDR1 SGHTS and CDR2 YDEGEE. The germline V and J ends were trimmed by 1 base and 1 base, with 6 bases remaining between them. CDR3 loop: CASSLRGSYEQYF. The CDR3 bases are TGTGCCAGCAGCTTGAGGGGGTCCTACGAGCAGTACTTC.

The chain recombines TRBV2 with TRBJ1-1, with D maybe TRBD1 (6 bases). Trimming shortened V by 3 bases and J by 4 bases, and 9 bases separated the two germline ends. Germline values: CDR1 SNHLY, CDR2 FYNNEI. The CDR3 covers 13 residues. This CDR3 reads CASSDNRATEAFF. The CDR3 nucleotides read TGTGCCAGCAGTGACAACAGGGCCACTGAAGCTTTCTTT.

The genes are TRBV7-8 and TRBJ2-7, with 8 bases matching TRBD1. CDR3 length equals 14 residues. Trimming took 2 bases from V and 5 from J; bases not matched to a gene: 5. From germline, CDR1 is SGHVS and CDR2 FQNEAQ. The DNA for the CDR3 is TGTGCCAGCAGCTTACGGGACAGGTCCAACGAGCAGTACTTC. This encodes CASSLRDRSNEQYF.

The J gene is TRBJ1-3, the V gene TRBV3-1 (or the pseudogene TRBV3-2), with D unresolved. Trimming took off 4 bases at V and 2 bases at J, with 9 bases between the two ends. The germline gives CDR1 LGHDT, CDR2 YNNKEL (reference sequence). The CDR3 is 14 residues long. The CDR3, as DNA: TGTGCCAGCAGCCTCCGGGTTCCTGGAAACACCATATATTTT. Its translation is CASSLRVPGNTIYF.

The chain links TRBV6-6 to TRBJ2-7; tentative D call: TRBD2 (7 bases). The germline V and J ends were trimmed by 6 bases and 7 bases, with 19 bases remaining between them. Germline V lookup: CDR1 MNHNY, CDR2 SVGAGI (reference sequence). This CDR3 is built from 14 residues. The CDR3 spells CASRSLGGRWEQYF. Written as DNA, the CDR3 is TGTGCCAGCAGGTCGCTCGGGGGGCGATGGGAGCAGTACTTC.

This chain connects TRBV5-1 to TRBJ2-6; 9 nucleotides align to TRBD2. The junction had 6 bases not matched to a gene; V was cut back by 0 bases and J by 2 bases. CDR3 length: 18 residues. Per germline, CDR1 SGHRS and CDR2 YFSETQ. CDR3: CASSLVASGEAGANVLTF. Here the CDR3 DNA reads TGCGCCAGCAGCTTGGTGGCTAGCGGGGAAGCTGGGGCCAACGTCCTGACTTTC.

The chain links TRBV5-1 to TRBJ2-7; tentatively, D is TRBD1 (6 bases). Germline CDR1 is SGHRS and CDR2 is YFSETQ. Trimming stripped 0 bases from V and 1 base from J, with 14 bases between. This CDR3 is 16 amino acids long. The CDR3 is CASSLVPGAESYEQYF. The CDR3 nucleotides are TGCGCCAGCAGCTTGGTTCCAGGGGCGGAATCCTACGAGCAGTACTTC.

The J gene is TRBJ1-2, the V gene TRBV5-1; the match to TRBD1 covers 7 bases. The CDR3 is made up of 16 amino acids. The germline gives CDR1 SGHRS, CDR2 YFSETQ. V dropped 4 bases and J dropped 2; count of bases not matched to a gene: 11. Here the CDR3 DNA reads TGCGCCAGCAGCCCTGCAAGGGGGCAAGCGAACTATGGCTACACCTTC. Encoded protein: CASSPARGQANYGYTF.

The chain is built from TRBV5-1 and TRBJ1-2, with TRBD1 as a possible D gene (5 bases). CDR1 and CDR2 (germline): SGHRS, YFSETQ. This CDR3 is 15 amino acids long. V was clipped by 0 bases and J by 5 bases, with 14 bases between them. The CDR3 DNA sequence: TGCGCCAGCAGCTTGGGTCAGCAGGGCCATTATGGCTACACCTTC. Its protein product is CASSLGQQGHYGYTF.

This chain links TRBV6-1 with TRBJ1-2, with a possible D match to TRBD1 (6 bases). CDR1 MNHNS and CDR2 SASEGT come from the germline V gene. CDR3 length: 14 amino acids. The ends were cut back, 2 bases at V and 8 bases at J, with 15 bases in the middle. The CDR3 DNA sequence: TGTGCCAGCAGTGAATCTGGCAGGGGCGGAGGCTACACCTTC. Translated: CASSESGRGGGYTF.

The chain has TRBV11-2 and TRBJ2-3; D may be TRBD2 (6 bases). The CDR3 sequence is 17 residues long. The V gene lost 4 bases and the J gene lost 3 bases, with 20 bases spanning the gap. Per germline, CDR1 SGHAT and CDR2 FQNNGV. This CDR3 is CASSSRTGAIRTDTQYF. CDR3 DNA sequence: TGTGCCAGCAGCTCACGGACGGGAGCAATTCGTACAGATACGCAGTATTTT.

The chain has TRBV19 and TRBJ1-6; 7 bases fit TRBD1. Germline V gene data show CDR1 as LNHDA and CDR2 as SQIVND (reference sequence). This CDR3 has 18 residues. Trimming cost V 5 bases and J 0 bases; bases outside gene matches: 10. The CDR3 protein is CASSLQGIDSSYNSPLHF. The DNA for the CDR3 is TGTGCCAGTAGTCTACAGGGGATCGACAGCTCCTATAATTCACCCCTCCACTTT.

This sequence joins TRBV27 and TRBJ2-7, with a tentative D call TRBD2 (7 bases). V lost 0 bases and J 5 bases, leaving 14 bases between the germline ends. CDR1 and CDR2 from the germline V gene are MNHEY and SMNVEV (reference sequence). The CDR3 extends over 15 amino acids. For the CDR3, the DNA is TGTGCCAGCAGTTTATCGAATTGGGGGGGCCACGAGCAGTACTTC. Amino acid sequence: CASSLSNWGGHEQYF.

CDR3 in DNA: TGTGCCAGCAGCGACCGGGACAGGGGGCTACACGAGCAGTACTTC. Translated, it gives CASSDRDRGLHEQYF. This rearrangement joins TRBV7-6 to TRBJ2-7; TRBD1 aligns across 12 bases. The CDR3 is made up of 15 amino acids. V shed 5 bases, J shed 5 bases, and the junction held 7 bases outside the gene matches. CDR1 and CDR2 from the germline V gene are SGHVS and FNYEAQ. The full variable domain, completed using reference TRBV7-6 and TRBJ2-7, is GAGVSQSPRYKVTKRGQDVALRCDPISGHVSLYWYRQALGQGPEFLTYFNYEAQQDKSGLPNDRFSAERPEGSISTLTIQRTEQRDSAMYRCASSDRDRGLHEQYFGPGTRLTVT.

The chain employs TRBV24-1 and TRBJ1-1, with D maybe TRBD1 (6 bases). Germline CDR1 and CDR2: KGHDR and SFDVKD. The V end lost 7 bases, the J end lost 4 bases, and 9 bases lay between the germline ends. The CDR3 consists of 12 residues. CDR3 amino acids: CATSGQSTEAFF. The CDR3 region has the DNA TGTGCCACCAGCGGACAGAGCACTGAAGCTTTCTTT.